These 27 T cell receptor beta chains were all obtained from the same sample, sequenced in a study of T cells in Graves' hyperthyroidism and ophthalmopathy. Amplification of TCR beta CDR3 regions was performed using RNA transcripts as template. Primed by the HTBI set, a first-round RT-PCR was run on the TCR CDR3. Via MiXCR, TCRdb re-called the multiplex PCR reads, giving one row per CDR3 protein. The sample includes about 640,000 distinct CDR3 sequences, about 15% of them seen just once. The sequencing sample was made of blood. These TCRs come from a woman between 45 and 60 years old with Graves' ophthalmopathy.

This clonotype has a handful of counts. This may come from a read error, since a much larger clone is one base off. The chain couples TRBV20-1 to TRBJ1-4; D remains ambiguous. This CDR3 has 15 residues. Germline-derived CDR1 and CDR2 are DFQATT and SNEGSKA (reference sequence). CDR3 bases: TGCGGTGCTAGAGATCCCGGAGTATCATATGAAAAACTGTTTTTT. It specifies CGARDPGVSYEKLFF.

This clonotype was observed a few times. The chain links TRBV5-8 to TRBJ2-3; maybe TRBD2 (6 bases). The germline V gene has CDR1 SGHTS and CDR2 YDEGEE. Trimming left V 7 bases short and J 2 bases short, with 23 bases between. This CDR3 spans 17 amino acids. The DNA of the CDR3 is TGTGCCAGCTGCGCATCCGGACTAACCATCTACACAGATACGCAGTATTTT. It specifies CASCASGLTIYTDTQYF.

The table lists this clonotype with many counts. This chain links TRBV30 with TRBJ1-5; 9 bases agree with TRBD1. With 2 bases clipped from V and 3 bases from J, the junction kept 5 bases outside the gene matches. The CDR3 is 15 amino acids. Germline CDR1 is GTSNPN and CDR2 is SVGIG (reference sequence). The DNA for the CDR3 is TGTGCCTGGAGTCCCGGGACAGGGTACAATCAGCCCCAGCATTTT. This codes for CAWSPGTGYNQPQHF.

This clonotype was seen repeatedly, ten times or more. The chain combines TRBV7-2 with TRBJ2-3, with D perhaps TRBD2 (5 bases). V gave up 5 bases and J gave up 3 bases, with 12 bases separating them. Germline V gene data show CDR1 as SGHTA and CDR2 as FQGNSA. This CDR3 has 14 amino acids. The CDR3 is CASSLLARTDTQYF. The CDR3 DNA is TGTGCCAGCAGCCTGTTAGCGAGGACAGATACGCAGTATTTT.

About this clonotype itself: This clone may be a read error of a much larger clone one base away. This chain uses TRBV28 with TRBJ1-2, with D uncertain. Germline CDR1 MDHEN, CDR2 SYDVKM. The CDR3 has 15 residues. Trimming took off 7 bases at V and 5 bases at J, with 20 bases between the two ends. Here the CDR3 DNA reads TGTGCCAGCAATTTTCGGGCCTCCCGAGGGTATGGCTACACCTTC. Its translation: CASNFRASRGYGYTF.

This clonotype occurred a few times. The chain is built from TRBV24-1 and TRBJ2-7; D is uncertain. CDR3 length: 12 residues. V dropped 0 bases and J dropped 3 bases, with 2 bases sitting between them. Looked up from germline, CDR1 is KGHDR and CDR2 is SFDVKD. The CDR3 protein is CATSDLGYEQYF. Here the CDR3 DNA reads TGTGCCACCAGTGATTTGGGCTACGAGCAGTACTTC.

The chain combines TRBV27 with TRBJ2-3, with 14 bases that match TRBD2. There are 19 residues in the CDR3. Germline-derived CDR1 and CDR2 are MNHEY and SMNVEV (reference sequence). The junction had 14 bases not matched to a gene; V was cut back by 5 bases and J by 4 bases. CDR3 sequence (DNA): TGTGCCAGCAGTCCTTCGGGACTAGCGGGAGATGGCCGGGCAGATACGCAGTATTTT. Translated, it gives CASSPSGLAGDGRADTQYF.

As concerns this clonotype: Here the CDR3 omits its conserved ending phenylalanine or tryptophan, so a read error is the likely source. The V gene is TRBV5-1, the J gene TRBJ2-7; D not certain. V was trimmed by 5 bases and J by 3 bases, leaving 15 bases between them. Germline V gene sequence: CDR1 SGHRS, CDR2 YFSETQ. CDR3 size: 14 residues. The CDR3 here is CASSLSPRSYEQYL. The CDR3 DNA reads TGCGCCAGCAGTTTAAGCCCAAGGAGCTACGAGCAGTACCTC.

The V and J genes are TRBV19 and TRBJ1-1; a weak D match, TRBD1 (5 bases). The CDR3 contains 13 residues. Germline CDR1 and CDR2: LNHDA and SQIVND (reference sequence). V lost 6 bases and J 11 bases, leaving 19 bases between the germline ends. Written as DNA, the CDR3 is TGTGCCAGTAGATTAGAGGAGGGGATGATGGCTTTCTTT. The encoded protein is CASRLEEGMMAFF.

This clonotype was seen once. V and J are TRBV18 and TRBJ1-2; TRBD1 agrees at 8 bases. The CDR3 extends over 14 amino acids. CDR1 is KGHSH, CDR2 LQKENI, per germline. Losses at the gene ends were 3 bases for V and 3 bases for J; bases not matched to a gene: 3. The CDR3 nucleotides read TGTGCCAGCTCACCTAGGGGACAGGACTATGGCTACACCTTC. Protein sequence: CASSPRGQDYGYTF.

This clonotype was recorded at least ten times. This chain uses TRBV7-2 with TRBJ1-2, with D hard to call. Germline loops: CDR1 SGHTA, CDR2 FQGNSA. This CDR3 is built from 11 residues. V lost 8 bases and J lost 8, with 12 bases in between. This CDR3 is CASFSGGGYTF. The CDR3 nucleotides read TGTGCCAGCTTTTCGGGTGGGGGCTACACCTTC.

The sample holds a few counts of this clonotype. As DNA, the CDR3 is TGTGCCAGCAGCTTAACCCCCTTTCAGGGGGCCGTGGACACTGAAGCTTTCTTT. This sequence encodes CASSLTPFQGAVDTEAFF. This chain links TRBV11-3 with TRBJ1-1, with 8 bases fitting TRBD1. This CDR3 is built from 18 residues. The V gene end was trimmed by 2 bases and the J gene end by 3 bases; junction bases not matched to a gene: 14. Germline V gives CDR1 SGHNT, CDR2 YENEEA.

This clonotype was counted between two and nine times. This chain uses TRBV13 with TRBJ2-1; 7 bases align to TRBD2. V lost 5 bases to trimming and J lost 7 bases; unmatched junction nucleotides: 8. CDR1 is PRHDT, CDR2 FYEKMQ, per germline (reference sequence). The length of the CDR3 is 14 residues. In nucleotides, the CDR3 is TGTGCCAGCAGCAACCGGGACTACCAAAATGAGCAGTTCTTC. It encodes CASSNRDYQNEQFF.

This clonotype was observed at least ten times. This chain connects TRBV2 to TRBJ2-7; D perhaps matches TRBD2 (5 bases). The CDR3 has 15 residues. Germline values: CDR1 SNHLY, CDR2 FYNNEI. V was pared by 1 base and J by 3 bases, with 13 bases between. CDR3 sequence: CASSEVGAPNYEQYF. The DNA of the CDR3 is TGTGCCAGCAGTGAAGTGGGAGCCCCCAACTACGAGCAGTACTTC.

In its sample, this clonotype was seen many times. The rearrangement uses TRBV30 and TRBJ1-4; D might be TRBD1 (5 bases). CDR3 size: 12 residues. CDR1 is GTSNPN and CDR2 is SVGIG in the germline V gene (reference sequence). Between the trimmed V and J ends, which lost 3 bases and 7 bases, there was a span of 9 bases. This CDR3 reads CAWRGLGEKLFF. CDR3 sequence (DNA): TGTGCCTGGAGGGGGCTTGGTGAAAAACTGTTTTTT.

This rearrangement joins TRBV25-1 to TRBJ1-2, with D possibly TRBD1 on 6 matching bases. Germline V gene sequence: CDR1 MGHDK, CDR2 SYGVNS. CDR3 size: 16 residues. Trimming removed 3 bases at V and 8 bases at J, with 22 bases between. This CDR3 is CASSEFGGRGMIGYTF. As DNA, the CDR3 is TGTGCCAGCAGTGAGTTTGGAGGCAGGGGAATGATCGGCTACACCTTC.

At least ten counts were recorded for this clonotype. The chain joins TRBV12-3 or TRBV12-4 to TRBJ1-5, with 10 bases that match TRBD1. There are 18 residues in the CDR3. Trimming cost V 3 bases and J 5 bases; bases outside gene matches: 13. The CDR3 reads CASSFPLTGTGVHQPQHF. CDR3 coding DNA: TGTGCCAGCAGTTTTCCGTTGACCGGGACAGGGGTTCATCAGCCCCAGCATTTT.

This clonotype was observed at least ten times. The chain recombines TRBV15 with TRBJ2-3; D possibly corresponds to TRBD1 (5 bases). V gave up 0 bases and J gave up 1 base, with 8 bases separating them. Germline values: CDR1 LNHNV, CDR2 YYDKDF (reference sequence). CDR3 length: 15 amino acids. This CDR3 is CATSRDLGGTDTQYF. The CDR3, as DNA: TGTGCCACCAGCAGAGATTTAGGGGGCACAGATACGCAGTATTTT.

The rearrangement joins TRBV15 to TRBJ2-1; TRBD1 agrees at 7 bases. Germline V gene lookup returns CDR1 LNHNV and CDR2 YYDKDF (reference sequence). CDR3 length equals 14 residues. V shed 5 bases, J shed 7 bases, and the junction held 8 bases outside the gene matches. The CDR3 sequence is CATSGGQTGNEQFF. The CDR3 nucleotides read TGTGCCACCAGCGGGGGACAGACGGGGAATGAGCAGTTCTTC. The full variable domain, in which reference TRBV15 and TRBJ2-1 provide the parts outside the CDR3, is DAMVIQNPRYQVTQFGKPVTLSCSQTLNHNVMYWYQQKSSQAPKLLFHYYDKDFNNEADTPDNFQSRRPNTSFCFLDIRSPGLGDTAMYLCATSGGQTGNEQFFGPGTRLTVL.

CDR3 nucleotides: TGTGCCAGCAGCCAACTTGCGACTAATGAAAAACTGTTTTTT. Translating it yields CASSQLATNEKLFF. This chain links TRBV7-3 with TRBJ1-4; no clear D gene. The CDR3 runs to 14 residues. Germline CDR1 reads SGHTA; CDR2 reads FQGTGA. V gave up 5 bases and J gave up 2 bases, with 9 bases separating them.

This clonotype came up many times. J is TRBJ2-1 and V is TRBV5-5; the D is unclear. Germline CDR1 SGHKS, CDR2 YYEKEE (reference sequence). Trimming removed 4 bases at V and 8 bases at J, with 10 bases between. The CDR3 is made up of 12 amino acids. For the CDR3, the DNA is TGTGCCAGCAGCCTTAAGAGCTATGAGCAGTTCTTC. Translation: CASSLKSYEQFF.

This clonotype was detected ten times or more. The V call is TRBV18, the J call TRBJ2-3; no clear D. Germline V gene data show CDR1 as KGHSH and CDR2 as LQKENI. The CDR3 contains 14 residues. V dropped 1 base and J dropped 4 bases, with 9 bases sitting between them. CDR3 DNA sequence: TGTGCCAGCTCACCACGGGTGATGGCAGATACGCAGTATTTT. Translated, it gives CASSPRVMADTQYF.

This clonotype occurred many times. The gene calls are TRBV20-1 and TRBJ2-1; TRBD2 might be the D (5 bases). Trimming took 2 bases from V and 0 from J, leaving 29 bases between them. This CDR3 region has 21 residues. The germline gives CDR1 DFQATT, CDR2 SNEGSKA (reference sequence). The CDR3 reads CSARRSHLQKKDSSSYNEQFF. CDR3 nucleotide sequence: TGCAGTGCTAGACGATCGCACCTCCAAAAAAAGGACTCTAGCTCCTACAATGAGCAGTTCTTC.

This clonotype occurred a few times. This chain links TRBV29-1 with TRBJ1-3; TRBD1 matches 7 bases. There are 13 residues in the CDR3. V lost 4 bases, J lost 4 bases, and 4 bases stayed unmatched. Germline CDR1 SQVTM, CDR2 ANQGSEA. For the CDR3, the DNA is TGCAGCGTTGGTACAGGGGCAGGAAACACCATATATTTT. This gives the protein CSVGTGAGNTIYF.

This clonotype was seen repeatedly, ten times or more. This rearrangement joins TRBV5-1 to TRBJ1-1, with 12 bases matching TRBD1. The V and J ends lost 5 bases and 3 bases, in that order; junction bases with no gene match: 11. CDR1 SGHRS and CDR2 YFSETQ come from the germline V gene. The CDR3 length is 17 residues. CDR3: CASRRGTGGRVDTEAFF. In DNA form, the CDR3 reads TGCGCCAGCAGGAGGGGGACAGGGGGCAGGGTTGACACTGAAGCTTTCTTT.

In its sample, this clonotype was seen many times. V usage is TRBV29-1 and J usage is TRBJ2-1, with 12 bases lining up with TRBD2. V was clipped by 4 bases and J by 5 bases; unmatched bases: 3. This CDR3 region has 14 residues. Germline-derived CDR1 and CDR2 are SQVTM and ANQGSEA. The CDR3 region has the DNA TGCAGCGTTGGACTAGCGGGAGACCACAATGAGCAGTTCTTC. Its protein product is CSVGLAGDHNEQFF.

In its sample, this clonotype was seen a few times. The J gene is TRBJ2-3, the V gene TRBV15; the D is unclear. Germline V gene lookup returns CDR1 LNHNV and CDR2 YYDKDF (reference sequence). Trimming shortened V by 0 bases and J by 6 bases, and 13 bases separated the two germline ends. The CDR3 contains 15 residues. CDR3 sequence: CATSRDLASVDTQYF. The DNA for the CDR3 is TGTGCCACCAGCAGAGATCTCGCAAGTGTGGATACGCAGTATTTT.